This TCR beta chain is drawn from a study of beta chain features in type 1 diabetes. Points from the study as a whole: People with Type 1 diabetes carried modestly yet significantly shorter TCRB CDR3s in all four CD4+ subsets. For type 1 diabetes patients, VDJ junctions showed fewer insertions and more deletions. Relative to healthy donors, patients appeared to have naive, central memory and Treg TCRB repertoires that were more similar.

The investigators reverse transcribed all of the isolated RNA, so they sequenced expressed TCRB transcripts. TCRdb keeps only in-frame clones here, not all; method: immunoSEQ multiplex PCR. Counted here are 200,000 to 300,000 clones, approximately 20% occurring once; the ten biggest clones make up about 0.028%. As regards this clone: Its matching antigen is unknown.

The sample comprised naive CD4+ T cells from blood. The sequence was obtained from a woman in her 40s with type 1 diabetes.

CDR3 sequence: CASSDPGIRSSTDTQYF. The CDR3 nucleotides read TGTGCCAGCAGTGACCCGGGGATTCGATCTAGCACAGATACGCAGTATTTT. The chain carries TRBV27 and TRBJ2-3; a weak D match, TRBD2 (5 bases). Germline V lookup: CDR1 MNHEY, CDR2 SMNVEV (reference sequence). The CDR3 contains 17 residues. Trimming took off 5 bases at V and 0 bases at J, with 18 bases between the two ends.